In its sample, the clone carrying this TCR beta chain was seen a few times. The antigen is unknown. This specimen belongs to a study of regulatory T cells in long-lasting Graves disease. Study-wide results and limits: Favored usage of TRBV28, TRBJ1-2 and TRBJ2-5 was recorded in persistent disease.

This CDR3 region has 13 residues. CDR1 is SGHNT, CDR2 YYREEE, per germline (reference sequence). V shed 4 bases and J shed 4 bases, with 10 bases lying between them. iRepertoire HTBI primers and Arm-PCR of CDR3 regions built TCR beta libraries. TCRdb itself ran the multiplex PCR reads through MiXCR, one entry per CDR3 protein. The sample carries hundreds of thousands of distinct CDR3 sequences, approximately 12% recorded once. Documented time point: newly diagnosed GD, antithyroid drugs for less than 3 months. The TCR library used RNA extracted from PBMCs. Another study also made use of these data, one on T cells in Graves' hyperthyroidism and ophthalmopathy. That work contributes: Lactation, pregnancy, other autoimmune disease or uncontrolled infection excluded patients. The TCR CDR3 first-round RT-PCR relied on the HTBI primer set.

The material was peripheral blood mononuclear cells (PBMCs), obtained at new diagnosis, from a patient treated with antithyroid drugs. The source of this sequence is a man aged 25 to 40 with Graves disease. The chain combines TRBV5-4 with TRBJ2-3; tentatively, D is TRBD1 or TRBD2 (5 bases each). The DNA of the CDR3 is TGTGCCAGCAGCGGGTGGGACCCAGATACGCAGTATTTT. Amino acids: CASSGWDPDTQYF.